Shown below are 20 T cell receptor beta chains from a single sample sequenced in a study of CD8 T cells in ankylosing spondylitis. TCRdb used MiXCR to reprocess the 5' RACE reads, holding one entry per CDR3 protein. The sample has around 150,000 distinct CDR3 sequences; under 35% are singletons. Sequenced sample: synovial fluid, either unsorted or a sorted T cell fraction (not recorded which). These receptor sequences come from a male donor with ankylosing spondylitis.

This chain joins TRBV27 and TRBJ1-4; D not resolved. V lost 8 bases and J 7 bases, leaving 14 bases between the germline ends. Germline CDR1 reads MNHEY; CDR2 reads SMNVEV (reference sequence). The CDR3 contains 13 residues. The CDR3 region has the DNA TGTGCCAGCGGTGGTCCTGGGCGTGAAAAACTGTTTTTT. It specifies CASGGPGREKLFF.

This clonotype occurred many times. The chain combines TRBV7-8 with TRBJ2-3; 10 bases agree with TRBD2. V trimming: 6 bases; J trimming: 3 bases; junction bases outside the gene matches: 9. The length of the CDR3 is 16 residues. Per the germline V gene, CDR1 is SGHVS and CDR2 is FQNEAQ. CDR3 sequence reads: CASRSYTSGTTDTQYF. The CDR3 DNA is TGTGCCAGCAGATCTTATACTAGCGGGACTACAGATACGCAGTATTTT.

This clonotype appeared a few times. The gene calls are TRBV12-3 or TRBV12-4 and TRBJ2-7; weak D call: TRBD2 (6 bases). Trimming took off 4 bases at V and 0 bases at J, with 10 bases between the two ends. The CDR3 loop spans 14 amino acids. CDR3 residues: CASSYWGGSYEQYF. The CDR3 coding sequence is TGTGCCAGCAGTTACTGGGGAGGCTCCTACGAGCAGTACTTC.

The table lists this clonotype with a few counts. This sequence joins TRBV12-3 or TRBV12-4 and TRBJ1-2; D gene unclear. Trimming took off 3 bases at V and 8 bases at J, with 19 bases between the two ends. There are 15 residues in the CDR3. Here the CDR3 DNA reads TGTGCCAGCAGTTTTTCCCTAACTAGCCCGGAGGGCTACACCTTC. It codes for CASSFSLTSPEGYTF.

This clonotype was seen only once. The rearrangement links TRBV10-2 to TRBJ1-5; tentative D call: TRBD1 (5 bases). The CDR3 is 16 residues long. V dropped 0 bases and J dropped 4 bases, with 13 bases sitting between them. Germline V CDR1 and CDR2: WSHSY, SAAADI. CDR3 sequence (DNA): TGCGCCAGCAGTGAGTCTGTGGCAGGGTGGAATCAGCCCCAGCATTTT. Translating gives CASSESVAGWNQPQHF.

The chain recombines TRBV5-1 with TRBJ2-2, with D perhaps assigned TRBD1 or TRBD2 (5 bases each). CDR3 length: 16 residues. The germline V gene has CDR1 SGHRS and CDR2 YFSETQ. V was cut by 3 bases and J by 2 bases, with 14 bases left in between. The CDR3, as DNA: TGCGCCAGCAGCTGGGACCGACAGCTTAACACCGGGGAGCTGTTTTTT. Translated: CASSWDRQLNTGELFF.

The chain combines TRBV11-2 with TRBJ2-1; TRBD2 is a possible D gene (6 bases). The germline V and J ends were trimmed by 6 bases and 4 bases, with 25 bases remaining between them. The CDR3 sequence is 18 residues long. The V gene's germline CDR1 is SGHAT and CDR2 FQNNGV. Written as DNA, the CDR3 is TGTGCCAGCAGAACAGAACGGTTTTTAGGCGGGATTTACAATGAGCAGTTCTTC. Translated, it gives CASRTERFLGGIYNEQFF.

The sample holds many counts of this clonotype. CDR3 in amino acids: CAIAPLGTGNYSTDTQYF. The CDR3 bases are TGTGCCATCGCGCCTCTCGGGACAGGGAATTATAGCACAGATACGCAGTATTTT. This chain uses TRBV10-3 with TRBJ2-3; TRBD1 matches at 9 bases. Germline trimming cut 8 bases from V and 0 bases from J; bases unmatched to any gene: 15. CDR1 ENHRY and CDR2 SYGVKD come from the germline V gene. CDR3 length: 18 residues.

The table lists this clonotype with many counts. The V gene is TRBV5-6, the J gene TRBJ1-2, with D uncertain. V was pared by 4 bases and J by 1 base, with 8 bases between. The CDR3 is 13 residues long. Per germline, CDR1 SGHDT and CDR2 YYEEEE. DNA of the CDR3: TGTGCCAGCAGCCCGGGCCTTAACTATGGCTACACCTTC. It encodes CASSPGLNYGYTF.

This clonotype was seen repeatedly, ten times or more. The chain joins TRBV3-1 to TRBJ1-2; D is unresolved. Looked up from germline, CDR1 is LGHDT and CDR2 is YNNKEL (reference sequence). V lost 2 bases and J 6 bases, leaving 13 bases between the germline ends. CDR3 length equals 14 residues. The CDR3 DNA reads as TGTGCCAGCAGCCAATTGGACGTTGTAGATGGCTACACCTTC. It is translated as CASSQLDVVDGYTF.

This chain's CDR3 is CASTTSDPSYEQYF. The CDR3 DNA follows: TGCGCCAGCACCACTAGCGACCCATCCTACGAGCAGTACTTC. The chain recombines TRBV5-1 with TRBJ2-7; 7 positions match TRBD2. CDR3 size: 14 residues. J lost 1 base, V lost 6 bases, and 7 bases had no gene match. The V gene's germline CDR1 is SGHRS and CDR2 YFSETQ.

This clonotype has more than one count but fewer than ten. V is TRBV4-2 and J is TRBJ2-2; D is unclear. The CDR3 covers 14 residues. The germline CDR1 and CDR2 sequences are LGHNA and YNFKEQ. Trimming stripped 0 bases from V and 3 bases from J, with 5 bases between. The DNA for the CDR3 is TGTGCCAGCAGCCAAGAGGGCCACACCGGGGAGCTGTTTTTT. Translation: CASSQEGHTGELFF.

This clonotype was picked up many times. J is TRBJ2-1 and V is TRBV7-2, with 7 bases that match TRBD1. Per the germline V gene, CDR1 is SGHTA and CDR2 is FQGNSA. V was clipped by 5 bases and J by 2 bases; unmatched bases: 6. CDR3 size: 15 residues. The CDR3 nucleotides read TGTGCCAGCAGCATAGGACAGGCCGCCTACAATGAGCAGTTCTTC. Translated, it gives CASSIGQAAYNEQFF. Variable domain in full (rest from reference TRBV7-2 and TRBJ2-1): GAGVSQSPSNKVTEKGKDVELRCDPISGHTALYWYRQSLGQGLEFLIYFQGNSAPDKSGLPSDRFSAERTGGSVSTLTIQRTQQEDSAVYLCASSIGQAAYNEQFFGPGTRLTVL.

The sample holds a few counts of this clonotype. The CDR3 spells CASSPGTSREQYF. The CDR3, as DNA: TGTGCCAGCAGCCCCGGGACTAGCCGCGAGCAGTACTTC. The chain links TRBV9 to TRBJ2-7, with TRBD2 matching over 9 bases. V shed 4 bases and J 6 bases; nucleotides not matched to a gene: 5. Germline values: CDR1 SGDLS, CDR2 YYNGEE. The CDR3 spans 13 residues.

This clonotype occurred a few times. The CDR3 region is CSALPGAVYEQYF. CDR3 DNA: TGCAGTGCCCTACCCGGGGCAGTCTACGAGCAGTACTTC. The chain links TRBV20-1 to TRBJ2-7; either TRBD1 or TRBD2 may supply D (5 bases each). V lost 6 bases and J 3 bases, leaving 15 bases between the germline ends. Germline V gene sequence: CDR1 DFQATT, CDR2 SNEGSKA (reference sequence). CDR3 length equals 13 residues.

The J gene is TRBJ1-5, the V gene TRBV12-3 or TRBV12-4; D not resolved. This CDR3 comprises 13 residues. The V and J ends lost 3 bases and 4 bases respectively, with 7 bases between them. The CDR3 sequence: CASSFQRNQPQHF. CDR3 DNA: TGTGCCAGCAGTTTTCAGAGAAATCAGCCCCAGCATTTT.

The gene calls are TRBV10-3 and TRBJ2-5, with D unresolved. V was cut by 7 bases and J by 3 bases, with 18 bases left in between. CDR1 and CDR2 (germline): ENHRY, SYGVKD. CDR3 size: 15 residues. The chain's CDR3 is CAIMASPTAKETQYF. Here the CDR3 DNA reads TGTGCCATCATGGCGTCCCCCACAGCGAAAGAGACCCAGTACTTC.

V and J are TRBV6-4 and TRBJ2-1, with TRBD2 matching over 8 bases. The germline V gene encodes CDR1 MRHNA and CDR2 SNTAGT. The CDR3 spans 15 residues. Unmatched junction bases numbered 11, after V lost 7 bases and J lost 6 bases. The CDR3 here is CASTPSAGGGNEQFF. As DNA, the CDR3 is TGTGCCAGCACCCCAAGTGCGGGAGGTGGCAATGAGCAGTTCTTC.

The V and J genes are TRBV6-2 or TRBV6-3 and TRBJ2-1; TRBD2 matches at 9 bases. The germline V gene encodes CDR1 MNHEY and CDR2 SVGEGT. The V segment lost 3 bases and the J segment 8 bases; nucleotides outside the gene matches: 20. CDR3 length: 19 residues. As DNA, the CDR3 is TGTGCCAGCAGTTATCACACCGCGAGGACTAGCGCAAAAGGGGATGAGCAGTTCTTC. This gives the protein CASSYHTARTSAKGDEQFF.

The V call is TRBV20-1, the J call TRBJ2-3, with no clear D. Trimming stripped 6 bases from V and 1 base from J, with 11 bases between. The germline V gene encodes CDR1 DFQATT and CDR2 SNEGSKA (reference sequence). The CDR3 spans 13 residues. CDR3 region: CSADQRGTDTQYF. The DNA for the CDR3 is TGCAGTGCCGATCAAAGGGGCACAGATACGCAGTATTTT.